The TCR beta chain under discussion was sequenced for a study of low-dose radiotherapy and immunotherapy resistance in tumors. V gave up 7 bases and J gave up 5 bases, with 5 bases separating them. This CDR3 region has 10 residues. Germline CDR1 is SNHLY and CDR2 is FYNNEI. Time point here: after trial treatment. The treatment was: LDRT plus nivolumab, ipilimumab, low-dose cyclophosphamide and aspirin (RACIN trial). As their treatment, donors received nivolumab, ipilimumab, aspirin, low-dose cyclophosphamide and low-dose radiotherapy. Covering alpha and beta chains, TRAV- and TRBV-specific primers were used for the first-strand cDNA. Using a constant-region primer together with a V-primer adapter, TCRs were subjected to roughly 18 PCR cycles of amplification. TCRdb recomputed calls from the reads with MiXCR, one row per CDR3 protein. The repertoire holds about 100,000 distinct CDR3 sequences, with 20% as singletons.

This clonotype was detected a few times. The V and J genes are TRBV2 and TRBJ2-5; D ambiguous. The specimen comprised PBMCs, sampled after low-dose radiotherapy plus immunotherapy. The sequence came from a male donor with prostate cancer. The CDR3 coding sequence is TGTGCCAGCATGGAGGAGACCCAGTACTTC. This encodes CASMEETQYF.